A single sample is the source of the 23 T cell receptor beta chains below, sequenced in a study of T cell changes during pregnancy in multiple sclerosis. Measured with immunoSEQ multiplex PCR; TCRdb has only the in-frame clones, and not every one. The repertoire holds some 99,000 clones, with about 91% as singletons. Sequencing was performed on peripheral blood, taken after pregnancy. The receptors shown here come from a female donor in good health, enrolled as a control in a pregnancy study.

The CDR3 sequence: CASSLLRLGFGEQFF. CDR3 in DNA: TGTGCCAGCAGCTTGCTCCGACTGGGTTTTGGTGAGCAGTTCTTC. This chain connects TRBV5-6 to TRBJ2-1; D is unresolved. The germline V gene encodes CDR1 SGHDT and CDR2 YYEEEE. The CDR3 spans 15 residues. Deletions cut 1 base from V and 9 bases from J, with 17 bases between.

The rearrangement joins TRBV5-1 to TRBJ1-4; no clear D gene. V gave up 5 bases and J gave up 4 bases, with 6 bases separating them. The V gene's germline CDR1 is SGHRS and CDR2 YFSETQ. The CDR3 spans 12 residues. CDR3 protein: CASRTDNEKLFF. In DNA form, the CDR3 reads TGCGCCAGCAGAACAGATAATGAAAAACTGTTTTTT. Together with reference TRBV5-1 and TRBJ1-4, the CDR3 gives the full variable domain: KAGVTQTPRYLIKTRGQQVTLSCSPISGHRSVSWYQQTPGQGLQFLFEYFSETQRNKGNFPGRFSGRQFSNSRSEMNVSTLELGDSALYLCASRTDNEKLFFGSGTQLSVL.

CDR3 DNA sequence: TGTGCCAGCAGCCCTCGTCTCGCTAACTATGGCTACACCTTC. Amino acids: CASSPRLANYGYTF. J is TRBJ1-2 and V is TRBV14; D gene ambiguous. Per the germline V gene, CDR1 is SGHDN and CDR2 is FVKESK. The CDR3 has 14 residues. Trimming left V 4 bases short and J 0 bases short, with 9 bases between.

The V gene is TRBV6-6, the J gene TRBJ2-3; the match to TRBD1 covers 10 bases. Germline V gene sequence: CDR1 MNHNY, CDR2 SVGAGI (reference sequence). V shed 4 bases, J shed 5 bases, and the junction held 6 bases outside the gene matches. This CDR3 spans 15 amino acids. The CDR3 here is CASSSRDRGIDTQYF. CDR3 bases: TGTGCCAGCAGTTCCCGGGACAGGGGTATAGATACGCAGTATTTT.

The CDR3 coding sequence is TGTGCCAGCAGCGACCAGGGGCTACTTGTTTACAATGAGCAGTTCTTC. This encodes CASSDQGLLVYNEQFF. The genes are TRBV2 and TRBJ2-1; weak D call: TRBD1 (6 bases). This CDR3 has 16 amino acids. V was pared by 6 bases and J by 4 bases, with 19 bases between. Per the germline V gene, CDR1 is SNHLY and CDR2 is FYNNEI.

This chain connects TRBV29-1 to TRBJ2-3, with a tentative D call TRBD2 (6 bases). Trimming removed 5 bases from V and 4 bases from J, with 16 bases in between. CDR1 is SQVTM, CDR2 ANQGSEA, per germline. The CDR3 spans 14 residues. CDR3 DNA sequence: TGCAGCGTTTTTTTGGGGGGTGATGCAGATACGCAGTATTTT. Its protein is CSVFLGGDADTQYF.

The CDR3 is CASSEAGRGGWNQPQHF. The CDR3 DNA is TGTGCCAGCAGTGAAGCCGGTCGGGGGGGGTGGAATCAGCCCCAGCATTTT. V is TRBV6-1 and J is TRBJ1-5, with D tentatively TRBD1 (5 bases). This CDR3 is 17 amino acids long. With 0 bases removed from V and 4 bases from J, the gap between germline ends came to 16 bases. Germline loops: CDR1 MNHNS, CDR2 SASEGT.

DNA for the CDR3: TGTGCCAGCAGAGGGACTCAAACATACAATGAGCAGTTCTTC. The encoded protein is CASRGTQTYNEQFF. The chain uses TRBV28 and TRBJ2-1; D may be TRBD2 (6 bases). Germline V gives CDR1 MDHEN, CDR2 SYDVKM. V lost 6 bases and J lost 4, with 13 bases in between. CDR3 length equals 14 residues.

This clone has a single count. The chain employs TRBV27 and TRBJ2-7; 7 nucleotides line up with TRBD2. Losses at the gene ends were 5 bases for V and 4 bases for J; bases not matched to a gene: 14. CDR1 is MNHEY and CDR2 is SMNVEV in the germline V gene (reference sequence). The CDR3 runs to 16 residues. The CDR3 DNA follows: TGTGCCAGCAGTCCCTTTGTTGGGAGCGGGATTTACGAGCAGTACTTC. It translates to CASSPFVGSGIYEQYF.

The gene calls are TRBV19 and TRBJ1-5; possibly TRBD1 for D (5 bases). Germline V gene sequence: CDR1 LNHDA, CDR2 SQIVND (reference sequence). The CDR3 covers 15 residues. Between the trimmed V and J ends, which lost 4 bases and 2 bases, there was a span of 12 bases. Here the CDR3 DNA reads TGTGCCAGTAGTAGGGGGGTGACGGGCAATCAGCCCCAGCATTTT. Its protein is CASSRGVTGNQPQHF.

This clone was seen only once. The chain has TRBV10-2 and TRBJ1-1; TRBD1 might be the D (5 bases). V was shortened by 8 bases and J by 4 bases, with 17 bases between the two germline ends. CDR1 WSHSY and CDR2 SAAADI come from the germline V gene. The CDR3 length is 14 residues. As DNA, the CDR3 is TGCGCCAGCTTAAGGGGTCCGGGTTTCACTGAAGCTTTCTTT. It specifies CASLRGPGFTEAFF.

Concerning this clone itself: A read error may produce the germline difference seen at one junction end. The rearrangement joins TRBV18 to TRBJ1-4; 9 bases are shared with TRBD1. This CDR3 spans 15 amino acids. The germline CDR1 and CDR2 sequences are KGHSH and LQKENI. CDR3 coding DNA: TGTGCCAGCTCACCCCTTGACAGGGGGGTTGAAAAACTGCTTTTT. This sequence encodes CASSPLDRGVEKLLF.

The chain recombines TRBV6-4 with TRBJ2-1; 11 nucleotides agree with TRBD2. The length of the CDR3 is 15 residues. Trimming at V came to 2 bases and at J to 6 bases, leaving 3 bases not matched to a gene. Germline assignment: CDR1 MRHNA and CDR2 SNTAGT. CDR3 DNA sequence: TGTGCCAGCAGTGACGATAGCGGGGGGGGCAATGAGCAGTTCTTC. Amino acid sequence: CASSDDSGGGNEQFF.

The genes are TRBV11-3 and TRBJ2-1; 11 bases are shared with TRBD2. This CDR3 region has 15 residues. V dropped 5 bases and J dropped 4; count of bases not matched to a gene: 4. The germline V gene encodes CDR1 SGHNT and CDR2 YENEEA. CDR3 sequence (DNA): TGTGCCAGCAGCGAGACTAGCGGGGTTTACAATGAGCAGTTCTTC. Protein: CASSETSGVYNEQFF.

This chain connects TRBV6-6 to TRBJ2-7; D gene unclear. With 3 bases removed from V and 6 bases from J, the gap between germline ends came to 9 bases. From germline, CDR1 is MNHNY and CDR2 SVGAGI (reference sequence). The CDR3 sequence is 12 residues long. Here the CDR3 DNA reads TGTGCCAGCAGTTATGCGACACCCGAGCAGTACTTC. This encodes CASSYATPEQYF.

The V and J genes are TRBV5-1 and TRBJ2-1; 12 bases line up with TRBD2. J gave up 6 bases and V 4 bases, and 8 bases lay outside the gene matches. CDR3 size: 16 residues. Germline-derived CDR1 and CDR2 are SGHRS and YFSETQ. CDR3 nucleotide sequence: TGCGCCAGCAGCCCACGACTAGCGGGAGAATCCAATGAGCAGTTCTTC. As protein: CASSPRLAGESNEQFF.

On this clone itself: Within the sample, other DNA sequences also encode this same CDR3. The chain couples TRBV5-5 to TRBJ2-5; D possibly corresponds to TRBD2 (5 bases). The germline CDR1 and CDR2 sequences are SGHKS and YYEKEE (reference sequence). Trimming stripped 5 bases from V and 5 bases from J, with 7 bases between. This CDR3 has 11 amino acids. DNA for the CDR3: TGTGCCAGCAGTGGCGGGGAGACCCAGTACTTC. As protein: CASSGGETQYF.

Remarks on this clone: One junction end disagrees with the germline gene, perhaps due to a read error. V usage is TRBV7-7 and J usage is TRBJ2-7; D unclear. The CDR3 consists of 13 residues. Germline CDR1 and CDR2: SSHAT and FNYEAQ (reference sequence). The CDR3 DNA follows: TGTGCTAGCAGCTTAGGTTCCATCTACGAGCAGTACTTC. Its protein product is CASSLGSIYEQYF.

The V and J genes are TRBV4-2 and TRBJ1-2, with TRBD1 identical over 12 bases. In germline, CDR1 is LGHNA, CDR2 YNFKEQ. The J segment lost 7 bases and the V segment lost 1 base, leaving 7 bases of the junction unmatched. This CDR3 region has 16 residues. CDR3 amino acids: CASSQATGTGGIGYTF. The CDR3 coding sequence is TGTGCCAGCAGCCAAGCTACAGGGACAGGGGGCATTGGCTACACCTTC.

The chain uses TRBV27 and TRBJ2-3; 8 positions agree with TRBD2. Per germline, CDR1 MNHEY and CDR2 SMNVEV (reference sequence). Trimming cost V 4 bases and J 2 bases; bases outside gene matches: 8. The CDR3 totals 16 residues. The CDR3 region has the DNA TGTGCCAGCAGTTACATAGCGGGGACAACCACAGATACGCAGTATTTT. Its translation is CASSYIAGTTTDTQYF.

The CDR3 here is CASSLTGRISPLHF. For the CDR3, the DNA is TGTGCCAGCAGCTTAACAGGGAGAATTTCACCCCTCCACTTT. The gene calls are TRBV7-9 and TRBJ1-6; maybe TRBD1 (6 bases). Trimming shortened V by 2 bases and J by 9 bases, and 11 bases separated the two germline ends. CDR1 SEHNR and CDR2 FQNEAQ come from the germline V gene (reference sequence). The CDR3 contains 14 residues.

The chain uses TRBV19 and TRBJ2-3; 8 positions match TRBD2. The CDR3 runs to 17 residues. V lost 5 bases and J lost 1; bases outside the gene matches: 11. Per germline, CDR1 LNHDA and CDR2 SQIVND (reference sequence). The CDR3 reads CASSLREGSGGTDTQYF. CDR3 sequence (DNA): TGTGCCAGTAGTCTAAGGGAGGGTAGCGGGGGCACAGATACGCAGTATTTT.

The DNA for the CDR3 is TGCAGCGTTGGGGGACAGATGAACACCGGGGAGCTGTTTTTT. Its translation: CSVGGQMNTGELFF. This chain uses TRBV29-1 with TRBJ2-2, with TRBD1 identical over 7 bases. Germline V gene data show CDR1 as SQVTM and CDR2 as ANQGSEA. Losses at the gene ends were 4 bases for V and 1 base for J; bases not matched to a gene: 3. CDR3 length equals 14 residues.